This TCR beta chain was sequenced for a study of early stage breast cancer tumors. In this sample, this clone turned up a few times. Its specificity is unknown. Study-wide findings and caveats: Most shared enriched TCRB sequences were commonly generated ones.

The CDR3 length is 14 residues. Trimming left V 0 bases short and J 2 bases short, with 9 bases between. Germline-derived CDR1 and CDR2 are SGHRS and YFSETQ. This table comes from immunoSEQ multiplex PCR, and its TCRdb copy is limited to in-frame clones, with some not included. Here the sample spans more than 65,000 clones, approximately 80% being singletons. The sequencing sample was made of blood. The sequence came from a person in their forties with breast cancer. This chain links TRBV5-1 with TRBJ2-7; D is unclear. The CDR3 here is CASSLDDITYEQYF. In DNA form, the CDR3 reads TGCGCCAGCAGCTTGGATGATATTACCTACGAGCAGTACTTC.